This passage covers 19 T cell receptor beta chains from one sample sequenced in a study of CXCR3-negative and CXCR3-positive naive CD8 T cells. UMI-labeled 5' RACE TRB cDNA libraries were prepared from the cells. TCRdb re-called the 5' RACE reads; every CDR3 protein appears as one record, without DNA. The sample features 45,000 to 70,000 distinct CDR3 sequences, with roughly a quarter in its top ten. Material: memory CD8+ T cells from blood. These receptors originate from a human donor in good health. Some clones in this sample may be carry-over from other donors' samples.

The V gene is TRBV28, the J gene TRBJ2-7; no DNA is available, so the TRBD1 call from TCRdb remains unchecked. From germline, CDR1 is MDHEN and CDR2 SYDVKM. The CDR3 length is 13 residues. The CDR3 reads CASSLADSYEQYF. Full variable domain (rest looked up from reference TRBV28 and TRBJ2-7): DVKVTQSSRYLVKRTGEKVFLECVQDMDHENMFWYRQDPGLGLRLIYFSYDVKMKEKGDIPEGYSVSREKKERFSLILESASTNQTSMYLCASSLADSYEQYFGPGTRLTVT.

This chain links TRBV6-5 with TRBJ2-7. The CDR3 has 13 residues. Germline loops: CDR1 MNHEY, CDR2 SVGAGI. The CDR3 loop reads CASSGHEGSFQYF.

This chain connects TRBV9 to TRBJ2-7. In germline, CDR1 is SGDLS, CDR2 YYNGEE. The CDR3 has 11 residues. Here the CDR3 reads CASSSDYEQYF.

The chain carries TRBV2 and TRBJ2-7. Germline CDR1 reads SNHLY; CDR2 reads FYNNEI. The CDR3 loop spans 12 amino acids. The chain's CDR3 is CASSVSVHEQYF.

The chain links TRBV7-9 to TRBJ1-1. CDR1 is SEHNR, CDR2 FQNEAQ, per germline (reference sequence). The CDR3 has 15 residues. The CDR3 loop reads CASSSSRGAYTEAFF.

The chain's CDR3 is CSVEDGSTDTQYF. The V call is TRBV29-1, the J call TRBJ2-3. CDR3 size: 13 residues. Germline CDR1 reads SQVTM; CDR2 reads ANQGSEA.

The chain has TRBV3-1 and TRBJ2-1; checking the TCRdb D call of TRBD2 is not possible without DNA. This CDR3 contains 16 residues. CDR1 and CDR2 from the germline V gene are LGHDT and YNNKEL (reference sequence). The CDR3 spells CASSQLAGSSYNEQFF.

The V and J genes are TRBV7-6 and TRBJ2-5. The CDR3 is 14 residues long. Germline V lookup: CDR1 SGHVS, CDR2 FNYEAQ. CDR3 residues: CASSLALSQETQYF.

V and J are TRBV6-2 or TRBV6-3 and TRBJ2-3; TCRdb gives TRBD1 as the D gene, but with no DNA this cannot be confirmed. Germline CDR1 MNHEY, CDR2 SVGEGT. This CDR3 has 15 amino acids. The chain's CDR3 is CASIPGTGSTDTQYF.

The chain couples TRBV25-1 to TRBJ2-1. Per the germline V gene, CDR1 is MGHDK and CDR2 is SYGVNS. This CDR3 spans 16 amino acids. CDR3 loop: CASSGGKGGSYNEQFF. The entire variable domain, with the rest obtained from reference TRBV25-1 and TRBJ2-1, is as follows: EADIYQTPRYLVIGTGKKITLECSQTMGHDKMYWYQQDPGMELHLIHYSYGVNSTEKGDLSSESTVSRIRTEHFPLTLESARPSHTSQYLCASSGGKGGSYNEQFFGPGTRLTVL.

This sequence joins TRBV20-1 and TRBJ2-1; TCRdb designates TRBD2, a call that cannot be tested without DNA. Germline CDR1 DFQATT, CDR2 SNEGSKA (reference sequence). This CDR3 region has 14 residues. The CDR3 protein is CSARGLAENNEQFF.

V is TRBV19 and J is TRBJ2-7. The CDR3 has 14 amino acids. In germline, CDR1 is LNHDA, CDR2 SQIVND (reference sequence). The CDR3 sequence is CATKDGLLAYEQYF.

V usage is TRBV5-4 and J usage is TRBJ2-7; TCRdb lists TRBD1, though no DNA is available to test this call. The CDR3 runs to 13 residues. The germline V gene has CDR1 SGHNT and CDR2 YYREEE (reference sequence). CDR3 sequence: CASSQGLMNEQYF.

The rearrangement links TRBV18 to TRBJ2-7; the D gene TCRdb calls, TRBD1, cannot be checked with no DNA. Germline CDR1 KGHSH, CDR2 LQKENI. The CDR3 has 13 residues. This CDR3 reads CASSYGTGAEQYF.

The chain recombines TRBV28 with TRBJ2-7; lacking DNA, the TRBD1 call made by TCRdb goes unchecked. The CDR3 is made up of 15 amino acids. CDR1 is MDHEN and CDR2 is SYDVKM in the germline V gene. CDR3 protein: CASKFEDGPWGEQYF.

The chain recombines TRBV4-1 with TRBJ2-7. Germline-derived CDR1 and CDR2 are MGHRA and YSYEKL. The CDR3 extends over 15 amino acids. The chain's CDR3 is CASSPSWTNSYEQYF.

This clonotype is labeled medium-sized based on frequency. V and J are TRBV20-1 and TRBJ1-5. The germline gives CDR1 DFQATT, CDR2 SNEGSKA (reference sequence). The CDR3 length is 15 residues. CDR3 in amino acids: CSARVLGHEEQPQHF.

The chain joins TRBV29-1 to TRBJ2-3; TCRdb's assignment of TRBD2 cannot be checked, as there is no DNA. Germline CDR1 reads SQVTM; CDR2 reads ANQGSEA. This CDR3 region has 14 residues. The chain's CDR3 is CSGYSGGATDTQYF.

This rearrangement joins TRBV11-2 to TRBJ2-1; checking the TCRdb D call of TRBD1 is not possible without DNA. CDR1 SGHAT and CDR2 FQNNGV come from the germline V gene. The CDR3 is made up of 15 amino acids. The CDR3 protein is CASSLGYRDYNEKFF.